A selection of T cell receptor beta chains follows, all from one sample in a study of blood T cell repertoires in COVID-19. Only in-frame clones appear in the TCRdb table, and some are missing; sequencing was by immunoSEQ multiplex PCR. In the table there are about 440,000 clones, about 90% of which are singletons. The sample was PBMCs or T cells enriched from blood (not recorded which). The receptor source for this set is a young woman with acute COVID-19. CDR3s include the opening cysteine and the closing phenylalanine or tryptophan. D genes are given only for firm matches. Clone size is given for some rows only: seen once, a few or many times, or a class if the clone is expanded.

cdr3_length,j_call,d_call,v_call,clone_size,cdr3_nt,cdr3_aa
14,TRBJ1-5,TRBD1,TRBV2,NA,TGTGCCAGCAGCCAGACAGGGGCCGGTCAGCCCCAGCATTTT,CASSQTGAGQPQHF
15,TRBJ2-1,NA,TRBV14,few,TGTGCCAGCAGCCAAGTTATGGCTCTTTACAATGAGCAGTTCTTC,CASSQVMALYNEQFF
14,TRBJ2-7,TRBD1,TRBV19,NA,TGTGCCAGTAGTATGACAGGGGACTCCTACGAGCAGTACTTC,CASSMTGDSYEQYF
14,TRBJ1-1,NA,TRBV7-2,NA,TGTGCCAGCAGCTTAGAGGGGGGGCCAACTGAAGCTTTCTTT,CASSLEGGPTEAFF
15,TRBJ2-1,TRBD1,TRBV28,NA,TGTGCCAGCAGTTTCCGGGGGACAGGGTACAATGAGCAGTTCTTC,CASSFRGTGYNEQFF
16,TRBJ1-6,NA,TRBV7-9,NA,TGTGCCAGCAGCTTAAATTCGGGAGCCAAGAATTCACCCCTCCACTTT,CASSLNSGAKNSPLHF
14,TRBJ2-2,NA,TRBV11-2,NA,TGTGCCAGCAGCTTAAGTAGTAACACCGGGGAGCTGTTTTTT,CASSLSSNTGELFF
17,TRBJ2-3,TRBD1,TRBV11-3,NA,TGTGCCAGCAGCCGGGACAGGGAAGGTTTGAGAACAGATACGCAGTATTTT,CASSRDREGLRTDTQYF
13,TRBJ1-6,NA,TRBV5-1,NA,TGCGCCAGCGGACAGTCAGATAATTCACCCCTCCACTTT,CASGQSDNSPLHF
16,TRBJ2-2,TRBD2,TRBV7-2,NA,TGTGCCAGCAGCTTGGGGACTAGCGGGAGCACCGGGGAGCTGTTTTTT,CASSLGTSGSTGELFF
15,TRBJ1-6,NA,TRBV9,once,TGTGCCAGCAGCCCGGACTTCGGGACACTTTCACCCCTCCACTTT,CASSPDFGTLSPLHF
15,TRBJ2-1,NA,TRBV9,NA,TGTGCCAGCAGCGAGATGAGCGGTAACTACAATGAGCAGTTCTTC,CASSEMSGNYNEQFF
15,TRBJ2-5,TRBD1,TRBV5-1,NA,TGCGCCAGCAGCTTGGACGACAGGGTCGGAGAGACCCAGTACTTC,CASSLDDRVGETQYF
15,TRBJ1-5,NA,TRBV2,NA,TGTGCCAGCAGTGGCGGAGGGTATAGCAATCAGCCCCAGCATTTT,CASSGGGYSNQPQHF
16,TRBJ1-1,TRBD1,TRBV5-6,NA,TGTGCCAGCAGACCGGCAGCTAGGGGGCTGTATACTGAAGCTTTCTTT,CASRPAARGLYTEAFF
13,TRBJ1-5,NA,TRBV7-9,NA,TGTGCCAGCAGCCGGCCAGGGAATCAGCCCCAGCATTTT,CASSRPGNQPQHF
13,TRBJ1-5,NA,TRBV12-3/TRBV12-4,NA,TGTGCCAGCAGCGGGGGTAGCAATCAGCCCCAGCATTTT,CASSGGSNQPQHF
14,TRBJ1-5,NA,TRBV3-1/TRBV3-2,NA,TGTGCCAGCAGCCAAGGGGGAGGCAATCAGCCCCAGCATTTT,CASSQGGGNQPQHF
14,TRBJ1-4,NA,TRBV11-2,once,TGTGCCAGCAGCACCGGGACAAAGAATGAAAAACTGTTTTTT,CASSTGTKNEKLFF
11,TRBJ2-2,NA,TRBV19,NA,TGTGCCAGTATTTCTCGGGGGGAGCTGTTTTTT,CASISRGELFF
15,TRBJ1-1,NA,TRBV3-1/TRBV3-2,NA,TGTGCCAGCAGCCAAGTTATGGGGCGTAACACTGAAGCTTTCTTT,CASSQVMGRNTEAFF